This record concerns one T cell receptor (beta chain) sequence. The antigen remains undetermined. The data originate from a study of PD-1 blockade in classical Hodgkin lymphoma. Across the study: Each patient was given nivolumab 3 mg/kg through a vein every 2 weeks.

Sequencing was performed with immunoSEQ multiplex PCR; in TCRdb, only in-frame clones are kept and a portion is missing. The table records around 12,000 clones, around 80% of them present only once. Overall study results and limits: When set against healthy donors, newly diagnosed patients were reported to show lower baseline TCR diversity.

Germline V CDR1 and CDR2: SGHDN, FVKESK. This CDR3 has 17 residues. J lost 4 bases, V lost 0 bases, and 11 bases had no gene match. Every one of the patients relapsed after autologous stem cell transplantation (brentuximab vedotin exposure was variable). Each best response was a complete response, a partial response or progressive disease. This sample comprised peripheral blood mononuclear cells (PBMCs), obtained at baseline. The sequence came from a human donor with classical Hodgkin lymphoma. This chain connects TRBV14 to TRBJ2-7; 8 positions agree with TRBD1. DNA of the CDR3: TGTGCCAGCAGCCAAGATCTAAACAGGACAGGGCTGTACGAGCAGTACTTC. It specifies CASSQDLNRTGLYEQYF.